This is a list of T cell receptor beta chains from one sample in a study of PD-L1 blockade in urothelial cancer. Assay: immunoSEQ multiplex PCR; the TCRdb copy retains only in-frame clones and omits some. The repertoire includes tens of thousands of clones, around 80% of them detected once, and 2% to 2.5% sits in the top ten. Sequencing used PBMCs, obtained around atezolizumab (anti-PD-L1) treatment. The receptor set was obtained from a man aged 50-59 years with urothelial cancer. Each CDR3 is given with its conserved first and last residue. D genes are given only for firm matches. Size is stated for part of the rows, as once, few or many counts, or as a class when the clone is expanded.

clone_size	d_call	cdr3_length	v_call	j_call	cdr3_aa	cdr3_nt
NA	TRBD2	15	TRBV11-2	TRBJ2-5	CASSSPLAGRETQYF	TGTGCCAGCAGCTCCCCTCTAGCGGGGAGGGAGACCCAGTACTTC
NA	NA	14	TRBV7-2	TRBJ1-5	CASSPGGGNQPQHF	TGTGCCAGCAGCCCGGGGGGGGGCAATCAGCCCCAGCATTTT
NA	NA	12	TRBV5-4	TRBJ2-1	CASSGAYNEQFF	TGTGCCAGCTCCGGGGCCTACAATGAGCAGTTCTTC
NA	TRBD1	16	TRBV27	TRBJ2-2	CASSLSARGYTGELFF	TGTGCCAGCAGTTTATCCGCCAGGGGGTACACCGGGGAGCTGTTTTTT
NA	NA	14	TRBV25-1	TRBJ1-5	CASSPTGSNQPQHF	TGTGCCAGCAGTCCGACTGGGAGCAATCAGCCCCAGCATTTT
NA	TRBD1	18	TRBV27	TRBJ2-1	CASSLNPGQAINYNEQFF	TGTGCCAGCAGTTTAAATCCGGGACAGGCGATCAACTACAATGAGCAGTTCTTC
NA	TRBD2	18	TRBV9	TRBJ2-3	CASSPRGGSGGPTDTQYF	TGTGCCAGCAGCCCCCGGGGGGGTAGCGGGGGGCCCACAGATACGCAGTATTTT
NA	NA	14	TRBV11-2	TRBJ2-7	CASSSLEVPFEQYF	TGTGCCAGCAGCTCCTTGGAGGTACCTTTCGAGCAGTACTTC
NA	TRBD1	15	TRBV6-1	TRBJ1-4	CASRFGQGAGEKLFF	TGTGCCAGCAGGTTCGGACAGGGGGCTGGTGAAAAACTGTTTTTT
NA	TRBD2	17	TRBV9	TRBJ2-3	CASSVLGGGGAVDTQYF	TGTGCCAGCAGCGTATTGGGTGGCGGGGGGGCCGTCGATACGCAGTATTTT
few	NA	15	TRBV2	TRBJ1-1	CASSEVLAGVAEAFF	TGTGCCAGCAGTGAAGTCCTGGCAGGGGTGGCTGAAGCTTTCTTT
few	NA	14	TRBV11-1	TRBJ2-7	CASSSAGVDYEQYF	TGTGCCAGCAGCTCGGCAGGGGTGGACTACGAGCAGTACTTC
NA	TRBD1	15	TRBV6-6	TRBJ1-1	CASREQGKGSTEAFF	TGTGCCAGCAGGGAACAGGGGAAAGGGAGCACTGAAGCTTTCTTT
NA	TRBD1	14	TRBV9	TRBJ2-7	CASSAGTGEAEQYF	TGTGCCAGCAGCGCCGGGACAGGGGAAGCCGAGCAGTACTTC
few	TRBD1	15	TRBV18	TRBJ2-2	CASSPWDRNTGELFF	TGTGCCAGCTCACCGTGGGACAGGAACACCGGGGAGCTGTTTTTT
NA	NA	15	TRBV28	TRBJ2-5	CASSPLQGSEETQYF	TGTGCCAGCAGTCCCCTACAGGGTTCGGAGGAGACCCAGTACTTC
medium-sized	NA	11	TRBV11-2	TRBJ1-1	CASSSRFEAFF	TGTGCCAGCAGCTCGCGGTTTGAAGCTTTCTTT
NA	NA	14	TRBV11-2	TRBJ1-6	CASSLLQLKSPLHF	TGTGCCAGCAGCTTACTACAGCTTAAATCACCCCTCCACTTT
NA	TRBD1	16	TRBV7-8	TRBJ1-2	CASSLDRQGANYGYTF	TGTGCCAGCAGCTTAGATAGACAGGGCGCTAACTATGGCTACACCTTC
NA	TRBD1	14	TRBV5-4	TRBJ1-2	CASSFGQGGGGYTF	TGTGCCAGCAGCTTTGGACAGGGGGGTGGAGGCTACACCTTC
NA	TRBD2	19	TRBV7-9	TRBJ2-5	CASSLGTTSGSSGQETQYF	TGTGCCAGCAGCTTAGGAACGACTAGCGGGAGTAGTGGACAAGAGACCCAGTACTTC
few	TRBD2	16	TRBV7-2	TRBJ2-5	CASSLGGRGVVETQYF	TGTGCCAGCAGCTTAGGTGGTCGGGGGGTGGTAGAGACCCAGTACTTC
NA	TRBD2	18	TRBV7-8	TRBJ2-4	CASSLGSSGGKAKNIQYF	TGTGCCAGCAGCTTAGGGTCTAGCGGGGGGAAAGCCAAAAACATTCAGTACTTC
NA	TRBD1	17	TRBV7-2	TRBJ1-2	CASSQRTGGVSNYGYTF	TGTGCCAGCAGCCAACGGACAGGGGGGGTATCAAACTATGGCTACACCTTC
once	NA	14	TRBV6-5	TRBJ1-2	CASSLARGSYGYTF	TGTGCCAGCAGCCTTGCCAGGGGTAGCTATGGCTACACCTTC
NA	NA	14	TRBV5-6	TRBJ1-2	CASSPTRRGYGYTF	TGTGCCAGCAGCCCTACAAGGAGGGGATACGGCTACACCTTC
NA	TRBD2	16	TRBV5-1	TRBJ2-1	CASSLGREGLGNEQFF	TGCGCCAGCAGCTTGGGTCGGGAGGGCCTAGGGAATGAGCAGTTCTTC
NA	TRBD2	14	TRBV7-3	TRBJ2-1	CASSTAGSDNEQFF	TGTGCCAGCAGCACAGCGGGGTCCGACAATGAGCAGTTCTTC
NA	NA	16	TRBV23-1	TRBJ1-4	CASTPGRRGINEKLFF	TGCGCCAGCACCCCAGGTCGCCGGGGTATTAATGAAAAACTGTTTTTT
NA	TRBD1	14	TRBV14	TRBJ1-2	CASGQTGGGYGYTF	TGTGCCAGCGGCCAAACAGGGGGAGGCTATGGCTACACCTTC
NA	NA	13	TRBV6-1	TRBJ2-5	CASTYRGGETQYF	TGTGCCAGCACCTACAGGGGAGGTGAGACCCAGTACTTC
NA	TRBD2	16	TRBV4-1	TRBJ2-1	CASSPRAGVAYNEQFF	TGCGCCAGCAGCCCCCGGGCGGGAGTCGCCTACAATGAGCAGTTCTTC
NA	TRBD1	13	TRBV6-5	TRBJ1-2	CASKYRDSYGYTF	TGTGCCAGCAAATACCGGGACAGCTATGGCTACACCTTC